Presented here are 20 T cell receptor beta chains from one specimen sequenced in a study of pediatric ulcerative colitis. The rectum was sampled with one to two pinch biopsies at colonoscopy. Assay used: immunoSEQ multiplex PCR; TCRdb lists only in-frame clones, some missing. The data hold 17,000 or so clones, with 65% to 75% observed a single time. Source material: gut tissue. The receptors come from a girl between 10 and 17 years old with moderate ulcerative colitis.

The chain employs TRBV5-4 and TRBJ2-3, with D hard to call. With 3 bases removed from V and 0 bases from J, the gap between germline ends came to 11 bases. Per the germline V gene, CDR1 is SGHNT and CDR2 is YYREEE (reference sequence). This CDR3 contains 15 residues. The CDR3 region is CASSSDRASTDTQYF. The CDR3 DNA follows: TGTGCCAGCAGCTCGGATAGGGCTAGCACAGATACGCAGTATTTT.

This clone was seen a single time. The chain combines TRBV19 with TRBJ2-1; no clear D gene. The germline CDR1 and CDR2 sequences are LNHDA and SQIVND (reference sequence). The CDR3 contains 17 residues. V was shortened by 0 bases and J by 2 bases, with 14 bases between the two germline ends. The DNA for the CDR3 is TGTGCCAGTAGTATAGAGGCCCCCTGGTGGCCCTACAATGAGCAGTTCTTC. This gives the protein CASSIEAPWWPYNEQFF.

This CDR3 is CASSQGPGTGKADTQYF. The DNA for the CDR3 is TGCGCCAGCAGCCAAGGGCCCGGGACAGGGAAAGCAGATACGCAGTATTTT. The genes are TRBV4-1 and TRBJ2-3; 9 bases are shared with TRBD1. The length of the CDR3 is 17 residues. Germline V lookup: CDR1 MGHRA, CDR2 YSYEKL. J lost 4 bases, V lost 1 base, and 9 bases had no gene match.

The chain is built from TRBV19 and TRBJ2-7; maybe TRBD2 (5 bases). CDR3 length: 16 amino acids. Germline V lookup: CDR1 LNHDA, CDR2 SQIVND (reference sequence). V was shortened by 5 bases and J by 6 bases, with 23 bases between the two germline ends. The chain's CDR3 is CASSQFSIARGGEQYF. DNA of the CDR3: TGTGCCAGTAGTCAATTCAGTATTGCCCGGGGTGGCGAGCAGTACTTC.

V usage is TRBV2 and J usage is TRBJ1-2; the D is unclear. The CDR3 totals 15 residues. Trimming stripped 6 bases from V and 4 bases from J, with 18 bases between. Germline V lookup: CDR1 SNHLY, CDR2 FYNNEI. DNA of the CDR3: TGTGCCAGCAGCCGAGCATCCGGGGAAGGCTATGGCTACACCTTC. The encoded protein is CASSRASGEGYGYTF.

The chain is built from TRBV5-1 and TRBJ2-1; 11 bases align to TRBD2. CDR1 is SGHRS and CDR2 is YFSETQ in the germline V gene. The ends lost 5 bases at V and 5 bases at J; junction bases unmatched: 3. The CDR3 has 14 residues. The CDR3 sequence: CASRGTSGHNEQFF. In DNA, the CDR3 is TGCGCCAGCAGAGGGACTAGCGGACACAATGAGCAGTTCTTC.

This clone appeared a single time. In nucleotides, the CDR3 is TGTGCCTGGAGAGCCCCGGGATCCCGTTACGAGCAGTACTTC. Its translation: CAWRAPGSRYEQYF. The rearrangement links TRBV30 to TRBJ2-7; possible D gene TRBD2, 5 bases. This CDR3 is 14 amino acids long. Per germline, CDR1 GTSNPN and CDR2 SVGIG (reference sequence). Trimming removed 3 bases from V and 4 bases from J, with 16 bases in between.

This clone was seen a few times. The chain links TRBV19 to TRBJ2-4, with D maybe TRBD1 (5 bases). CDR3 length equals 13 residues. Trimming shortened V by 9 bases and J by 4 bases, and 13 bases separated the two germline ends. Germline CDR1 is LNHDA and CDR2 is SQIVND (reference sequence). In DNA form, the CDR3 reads TGTGCCAGCCACGACAGAGCTAAAAACATTCAGTACTTC. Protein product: CASHDRAKNIQYF. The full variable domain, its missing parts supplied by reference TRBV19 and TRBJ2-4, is DGGITQSPKYLFRKEGQNVTLSCEQNLNHDAMYWYRQDPGQGLRLIYYSQIVNDFQKGDIAEGYSVSREKKESFPLTVTSAQKNPTAFYLCASHDRAKNIQYFGAGTRLSVL.

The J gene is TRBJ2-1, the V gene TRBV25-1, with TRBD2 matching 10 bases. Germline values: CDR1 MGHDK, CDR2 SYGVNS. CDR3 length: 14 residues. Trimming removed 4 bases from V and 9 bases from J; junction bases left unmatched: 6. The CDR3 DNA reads TGTGCCAGCAGTGCTAGCGGGGGCGGGGGTGAGCAGTTCTTC. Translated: CASSASGGGGEQFF. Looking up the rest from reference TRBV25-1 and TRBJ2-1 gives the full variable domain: EADIYQTPRYLVIGTGKKITLECSQTMGHDKMYWYQQDPGMELHLIHYSYGVNSTEKGDLSSESTVSRIRTEHFPLTLESARPSHTSQYLCASSASGGGGEQFFGPGTRLTVL.

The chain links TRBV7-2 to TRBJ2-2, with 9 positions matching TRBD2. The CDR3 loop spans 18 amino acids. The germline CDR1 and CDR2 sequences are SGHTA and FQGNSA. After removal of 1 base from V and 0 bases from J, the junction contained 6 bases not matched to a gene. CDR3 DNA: TGTGCCAGCAGCTTAGTATATGCTAGCGGGACGAACACCGGGGAGCTGTTTTTT. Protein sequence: CASSLVYASGTNTGELFF.

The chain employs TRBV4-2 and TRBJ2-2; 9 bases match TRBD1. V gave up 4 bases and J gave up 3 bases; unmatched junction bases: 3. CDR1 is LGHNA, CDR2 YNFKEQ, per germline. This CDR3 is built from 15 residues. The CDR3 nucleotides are TGTGCCAGCAGCCCCTGGGACAGGGACACCGGGGAGCTGTTTTTT. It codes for CASSPWDRDTGELFF.

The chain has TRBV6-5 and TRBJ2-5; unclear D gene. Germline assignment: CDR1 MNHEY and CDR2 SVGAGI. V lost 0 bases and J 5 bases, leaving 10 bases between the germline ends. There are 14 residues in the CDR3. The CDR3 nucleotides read TGTGCCAGCAGTTACTCGATTCTAGGGGAGACCCAGTACTTC. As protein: CASSYSILGETQYF.

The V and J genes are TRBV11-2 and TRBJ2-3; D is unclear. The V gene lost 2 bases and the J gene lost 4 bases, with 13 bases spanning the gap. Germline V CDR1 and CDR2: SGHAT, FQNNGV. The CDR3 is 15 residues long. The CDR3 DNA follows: TGTGCCAGCAGCTTACAAGGGTCTGGGGCAGATACGCAGTATTTT. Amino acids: CASSLQGSGADTQYF.

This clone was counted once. The CDR3 loop reads CASSVHSGANVLTF. The CDR3 DNA reads TGTGCCAGCAGCGTCCACTCTGGGGCCAACGTCCTGACTTTC. The rearrangement uses TRBV28 and TRBJ2-6; D gene ambiguous. The germline V gene has CDR1 MDHEN and CDR2 SYDVKM. The CDR3 is 14 amino acids. Trimming pared 6 bases from V and 0 bases from J, leaving 6 bases between.

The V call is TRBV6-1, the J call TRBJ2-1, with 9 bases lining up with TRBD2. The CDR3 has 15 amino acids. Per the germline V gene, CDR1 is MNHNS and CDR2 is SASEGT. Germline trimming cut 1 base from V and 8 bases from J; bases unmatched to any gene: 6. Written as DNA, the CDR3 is TGTGCCAGCAGTGAAGTGGCGGGAGGGCCGGATGAGCAGTTCTTC. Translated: CASSEVAGGPDEQFF.

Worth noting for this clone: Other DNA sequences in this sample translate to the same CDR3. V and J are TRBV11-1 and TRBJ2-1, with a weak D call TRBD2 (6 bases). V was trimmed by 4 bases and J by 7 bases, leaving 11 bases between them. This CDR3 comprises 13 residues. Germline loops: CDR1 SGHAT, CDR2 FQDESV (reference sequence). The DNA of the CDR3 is TGTGCCAGCAGCTCGGGTGCGGGGAATGAGCAGTTCTTC. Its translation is CASSSGAGNEQFF.

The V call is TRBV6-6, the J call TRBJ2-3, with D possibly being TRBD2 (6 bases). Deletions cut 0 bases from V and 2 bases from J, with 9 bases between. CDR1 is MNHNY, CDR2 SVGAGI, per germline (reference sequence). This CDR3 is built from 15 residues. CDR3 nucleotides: TGTGCCAGCAGTTACTCTACGGGGGTCACAGATACGCAGTATTTT. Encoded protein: CASSYSTGVTDTQYF.

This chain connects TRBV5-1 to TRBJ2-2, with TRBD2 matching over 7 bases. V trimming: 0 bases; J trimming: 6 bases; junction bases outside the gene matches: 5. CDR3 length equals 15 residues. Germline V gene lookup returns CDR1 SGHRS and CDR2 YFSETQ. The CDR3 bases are TGCGCCAGCAGCTTGGTAACTAGCGACGCCGGGGAGCTGTTTTTT. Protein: CASSLVTSDAGELFF.

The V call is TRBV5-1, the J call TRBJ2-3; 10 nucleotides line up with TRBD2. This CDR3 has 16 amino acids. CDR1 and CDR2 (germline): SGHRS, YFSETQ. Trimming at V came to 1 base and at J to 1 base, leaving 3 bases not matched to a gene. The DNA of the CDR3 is TGCGCCAGCAGCTTGTCTCTAGCGGGGGGCACAGATACGCAGTATTTT. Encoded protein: CASSLSLAGGTDTQYF.

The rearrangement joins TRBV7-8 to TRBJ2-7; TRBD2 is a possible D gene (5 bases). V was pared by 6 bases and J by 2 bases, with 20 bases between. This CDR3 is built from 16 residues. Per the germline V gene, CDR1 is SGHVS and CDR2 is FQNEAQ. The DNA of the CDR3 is TGTGCCAGCAGTCTCGGTCGGCGTGAGGGCCCCTACGAGCAGTACTTC. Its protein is CASSLGRREGPYEQYF.